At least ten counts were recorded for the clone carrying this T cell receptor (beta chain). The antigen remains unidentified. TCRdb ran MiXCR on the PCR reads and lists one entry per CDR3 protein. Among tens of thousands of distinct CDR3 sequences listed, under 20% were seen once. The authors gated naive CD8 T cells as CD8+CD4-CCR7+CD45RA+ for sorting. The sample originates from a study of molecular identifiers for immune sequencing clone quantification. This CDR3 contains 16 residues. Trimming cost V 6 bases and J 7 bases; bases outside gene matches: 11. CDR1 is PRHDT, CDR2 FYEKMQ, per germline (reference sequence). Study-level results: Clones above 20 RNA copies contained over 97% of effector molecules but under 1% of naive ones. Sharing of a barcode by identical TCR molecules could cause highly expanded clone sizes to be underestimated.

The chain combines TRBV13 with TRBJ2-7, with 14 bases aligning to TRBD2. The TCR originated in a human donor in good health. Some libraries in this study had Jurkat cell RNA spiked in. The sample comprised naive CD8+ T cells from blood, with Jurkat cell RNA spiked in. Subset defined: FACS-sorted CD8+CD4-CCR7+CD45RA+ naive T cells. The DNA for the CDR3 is TGTGCCAGCAGTTCCCCGGGACTAGCGGGAGTGAGGGAGCAGTACTTC. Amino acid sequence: CASSSPGLAGVREQYF.